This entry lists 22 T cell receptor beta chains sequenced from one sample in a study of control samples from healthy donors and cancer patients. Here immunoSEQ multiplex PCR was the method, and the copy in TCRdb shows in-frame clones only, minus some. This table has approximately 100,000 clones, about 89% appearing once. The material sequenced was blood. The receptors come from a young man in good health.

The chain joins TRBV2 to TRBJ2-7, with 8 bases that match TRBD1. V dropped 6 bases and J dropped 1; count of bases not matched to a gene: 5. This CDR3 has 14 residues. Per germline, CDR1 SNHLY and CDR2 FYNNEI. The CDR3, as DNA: TGTGCCAGCAGGGACAGGGTTTCATCCTACGAGCAGTACTTC. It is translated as CASRDRVSSYEQYF. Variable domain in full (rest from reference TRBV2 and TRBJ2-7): EPEVTQTPSHQVTQMGQEVILRCVPISNHLYFYWYRQILGQKVEFLVSFYNNEISEKSEIFDDQFSVERPDGSNFTLKIRSTKLEDSAMYFCASRDRVSSYEQYFGPGTRLTVT.

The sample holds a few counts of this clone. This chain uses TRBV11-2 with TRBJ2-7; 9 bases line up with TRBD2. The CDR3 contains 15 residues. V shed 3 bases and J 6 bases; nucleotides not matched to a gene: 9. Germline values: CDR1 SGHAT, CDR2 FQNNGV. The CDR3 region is CASSFLGGGAAEQYF. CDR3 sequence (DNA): TGTGCCAGCAGCTTCTTAGGCGGGGGGGCCGCCGAGCAGTACTTC.

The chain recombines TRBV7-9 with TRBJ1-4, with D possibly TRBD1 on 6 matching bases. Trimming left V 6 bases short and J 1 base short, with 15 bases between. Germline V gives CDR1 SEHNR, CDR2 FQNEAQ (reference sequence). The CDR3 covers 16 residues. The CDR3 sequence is CASREQTGVTNEKLFF. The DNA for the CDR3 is TGTGCCAGCAGAGAGCAGACAGGAGTAACTAATGAAAAACTGTTTTTT.

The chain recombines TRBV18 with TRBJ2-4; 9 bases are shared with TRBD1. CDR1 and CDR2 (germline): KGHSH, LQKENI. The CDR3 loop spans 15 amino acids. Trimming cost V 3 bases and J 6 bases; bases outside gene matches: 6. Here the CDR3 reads CASSPGTGLLNIQYF. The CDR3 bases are TGTGCCAGCTCACCCGGGACAGGGCTTTTAAACATTCAGTACTTC.

This chain's CDR3 is CARPTDRNTEAFF. In DNA, the CDR3 is TGTGCCAGACCCACCGACAGGAACACTGAAGCTTTCTTT. The chain combines TRBV6-4 with TRBJ1-1; D perhaps matches TRBD1 (5 bases). The V end was cut by 9 bases, the J end by 1 base, with 12 bases between. The CDR3 contains 13 residues. CDR1 is MRHNA, CDR2 SNTAGT, per germline.

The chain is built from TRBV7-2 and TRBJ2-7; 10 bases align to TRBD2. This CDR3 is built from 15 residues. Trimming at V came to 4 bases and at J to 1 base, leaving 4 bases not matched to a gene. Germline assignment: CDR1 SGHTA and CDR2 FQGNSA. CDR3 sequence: CASSYLAGASYEQYF. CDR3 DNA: TGTGCCAGCAGCTATCTAGCGGGGGCTTCCTACGAGCAGTACTTC.

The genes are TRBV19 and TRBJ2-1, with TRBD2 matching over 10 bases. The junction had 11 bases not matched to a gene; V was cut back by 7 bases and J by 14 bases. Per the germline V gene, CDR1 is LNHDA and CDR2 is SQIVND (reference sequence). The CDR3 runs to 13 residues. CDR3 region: CASKSGGAGEKFF. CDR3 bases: TGTGCCAGTAAGAGCGGGGGGGCCGGAGAGAAGTTCTTC.

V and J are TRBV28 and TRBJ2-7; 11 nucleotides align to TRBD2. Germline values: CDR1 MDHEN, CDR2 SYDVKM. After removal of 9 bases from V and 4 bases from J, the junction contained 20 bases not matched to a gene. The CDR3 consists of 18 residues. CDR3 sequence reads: CASSRSGLAGGSLYEQYF. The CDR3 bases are TGTGCCAGTTCTCGTAGTGGGCTAGCGGGGGGATCCCTATACGAGCAGTACTTC.

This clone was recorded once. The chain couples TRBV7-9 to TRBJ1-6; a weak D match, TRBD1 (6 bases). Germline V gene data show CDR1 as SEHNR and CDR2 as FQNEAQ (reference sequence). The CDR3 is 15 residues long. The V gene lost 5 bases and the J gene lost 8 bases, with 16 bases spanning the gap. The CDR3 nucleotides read TGTGCCAGCAGCACTACAGGGAGTTGGGATTCACCCCTCCACTTT. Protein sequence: CASSTTGSWDSPLHF.

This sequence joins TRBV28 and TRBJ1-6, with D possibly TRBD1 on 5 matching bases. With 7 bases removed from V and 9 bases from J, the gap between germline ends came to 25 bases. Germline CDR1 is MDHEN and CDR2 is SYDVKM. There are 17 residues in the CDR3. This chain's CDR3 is CASNPPGTQGGVSPLHF. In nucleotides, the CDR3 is TGTGCCAGCAACCCGCCCGGGACCCAGGGTGGGGTTTCACCCCTCCACTTT.

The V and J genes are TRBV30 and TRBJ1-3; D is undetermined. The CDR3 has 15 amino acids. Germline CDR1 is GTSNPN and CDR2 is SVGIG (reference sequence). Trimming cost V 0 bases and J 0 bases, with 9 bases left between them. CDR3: CAWSVRGSSGNTIYF. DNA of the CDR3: TGTGCCTGGAGTGTTCGGGGATCCTCTGGAAACACCATATATTTT.

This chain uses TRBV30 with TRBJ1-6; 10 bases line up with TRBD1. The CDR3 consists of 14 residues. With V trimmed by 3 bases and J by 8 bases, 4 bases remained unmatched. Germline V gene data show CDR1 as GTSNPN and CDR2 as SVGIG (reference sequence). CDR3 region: CAWRTGGIYSPLHF. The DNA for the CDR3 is TGTGCCTGGAGGACAGGGGGCATCTATTCACCCCTCCACTTT. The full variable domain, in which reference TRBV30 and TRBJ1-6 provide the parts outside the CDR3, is SQTIHQWPATLVQPVGSPLSLECTVEGTSNPNLYWYRQAAGRGLQLLFYSVGIGQISSEVPQNLSASRPQDRQFILSSKKLLLSDSGFYLCAWRTGGIYSPLHFGNGTRLTVT.

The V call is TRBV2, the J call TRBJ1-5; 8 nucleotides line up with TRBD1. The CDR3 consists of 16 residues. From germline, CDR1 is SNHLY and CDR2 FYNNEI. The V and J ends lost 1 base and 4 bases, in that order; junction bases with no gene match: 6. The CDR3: CASSEEGQAPNQPQHF. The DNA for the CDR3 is TGTGCCAGCAGTGAAGAGGGACAGGCCCCAAATCAGCCCCAGCATTTT.

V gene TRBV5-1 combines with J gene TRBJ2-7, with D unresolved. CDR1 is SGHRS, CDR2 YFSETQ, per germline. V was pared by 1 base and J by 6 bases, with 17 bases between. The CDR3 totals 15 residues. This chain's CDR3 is CASSLRVVRQTEQYF. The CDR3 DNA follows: TGCGCCAGCAGCTTGCGGGTTGTGCGACAAACCGAGCAGTACTTC.

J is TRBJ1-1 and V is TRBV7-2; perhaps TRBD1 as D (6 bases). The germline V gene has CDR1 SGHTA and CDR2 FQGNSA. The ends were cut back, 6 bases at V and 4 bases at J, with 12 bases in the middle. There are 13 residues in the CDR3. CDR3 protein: CASRKGVTTEAFF. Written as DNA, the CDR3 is TGTGCCAGCAGAAAGGGGGTTACCACTGAAGCTTTCTTT.

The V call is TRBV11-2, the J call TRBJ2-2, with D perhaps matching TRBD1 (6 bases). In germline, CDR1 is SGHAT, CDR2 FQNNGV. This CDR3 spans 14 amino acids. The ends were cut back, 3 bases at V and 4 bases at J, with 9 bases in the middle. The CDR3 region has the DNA TGTGCCAGCAGCTTTTCAGGGGCCACCGGGGAGCTGTTTTTT. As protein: CASSFSGATGELFF.

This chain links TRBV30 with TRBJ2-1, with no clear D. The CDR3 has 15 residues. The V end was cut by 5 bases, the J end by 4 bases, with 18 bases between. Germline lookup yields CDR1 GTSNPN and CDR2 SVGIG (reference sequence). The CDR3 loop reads CAWCPPVDPYNEQFF. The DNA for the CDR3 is TGTGCCTGGTGCCCCCCTGTAGACCCGTACAATGAGCAGTTCTTC. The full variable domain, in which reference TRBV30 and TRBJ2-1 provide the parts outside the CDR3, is SQTIHQWPATLVQPVGSPLSLECTVEGTSNPNLYWYRQAAGRGLQLLFYSVGIGQISSEVPQNLSASRPQDRQFILSSKKLLLSDSGFYLCAWCPPVDPYNEQFFGPGTRLTVL.

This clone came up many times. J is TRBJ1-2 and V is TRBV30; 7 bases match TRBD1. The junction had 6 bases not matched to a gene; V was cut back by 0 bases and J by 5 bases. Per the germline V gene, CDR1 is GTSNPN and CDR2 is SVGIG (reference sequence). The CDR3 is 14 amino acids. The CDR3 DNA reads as TGTGCCTGGAGTGTAGGGACAGATCCTTATGGCTACACCTTC. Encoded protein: CAWSVGTDPYGYTF.

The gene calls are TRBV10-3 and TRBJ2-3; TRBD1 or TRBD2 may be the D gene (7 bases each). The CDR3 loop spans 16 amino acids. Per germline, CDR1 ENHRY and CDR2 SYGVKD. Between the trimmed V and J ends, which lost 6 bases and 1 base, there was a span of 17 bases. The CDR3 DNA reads TGTGCCATCAGGCCGGGGGCAGGGGGGGGCACAGATACGCAGTATTTT. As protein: CAIRPGAGGGTDTQYF.

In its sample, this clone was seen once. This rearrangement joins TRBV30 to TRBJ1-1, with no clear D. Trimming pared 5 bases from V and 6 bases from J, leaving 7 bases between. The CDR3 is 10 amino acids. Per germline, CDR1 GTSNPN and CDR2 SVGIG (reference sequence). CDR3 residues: CAWGSPEAFF. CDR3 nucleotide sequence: TGTGCCTGGGGCTCTCCTGAAGCTTTCTTT.

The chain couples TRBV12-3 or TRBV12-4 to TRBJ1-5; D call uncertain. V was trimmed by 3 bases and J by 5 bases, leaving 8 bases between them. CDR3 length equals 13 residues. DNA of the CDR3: TGTGCCAGCAGTTTTCGTGTGGATCAGCCCCAGCATTTT. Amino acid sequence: CASSFRVDQPQHF.

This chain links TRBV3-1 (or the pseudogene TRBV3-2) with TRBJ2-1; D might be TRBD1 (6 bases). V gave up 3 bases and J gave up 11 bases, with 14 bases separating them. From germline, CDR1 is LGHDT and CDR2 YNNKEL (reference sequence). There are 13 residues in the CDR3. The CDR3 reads CASSQGAEGQQFF. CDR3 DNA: TGTGCCAGCAGCCAGGGGGCCGAGGGACAGCAGTTCTTC.